This T cell receptor (beta chain) was documented in a study of beta chain features in type 1 diabetes (dated by TCRdb to 2017 to 2018). About the study as a whole: Patients and healthy donors did not differ in mean age, gender distribution, total cell number or subset yield. A total of 107,917,701 sorted cells were examined across all samples, and a strong correlation was observed between cell number per subset and RNA yield. In the study, TCRB repertoires of sorted circulating CD4+ T cell subsets from recently diagnosed type 1 diabetes patients were compared with those of matched healthy donors. Regulatory and stem cell-like memory subsets were obtained from only 8 patients and roughly eight healthy donors, while naive and central memory subsets were obtained from all 28 donors.

A single peripheral blood draw of around 120 mL on average was collected from each donor into heparinised tubes. Naive, central memory, regulatory and stem cell-like memory CD4+ T cells were sorted on a BD FACSAria II using a panel including CD45RO, CCR7, CD25, CD127, CD95 and CD27. A purity above 98% was achieved for all sorted populations. PBMCs were isolated immediately by Lymphoprep density gradient centrifugation and stained directly without culture. So that batch effects would be minimized, each experiment stained and sorted samples in pairs, pairing one healthy donor with one patient. Relative to germline, V is 6 bases shorter and J is 7 bases shorter, with 17 bases between their ends. The germline V gene provides CDR1 SGHDT and CDR2 YYEEEE. From the cysteine up to the phenylalanine, the CDR3 has a length of 14 residues. CDR3 DNA is the only sequence kept; it has 42 bases, read in frame from the first base.

The entire isolated RNA was reverse transcribed using the High Capacity cDNA Reverse Transcription Kit, and thus expressed TCRB transcripts were sequenced. Naive, central memory and regulatory T cell samples underwent deep immunoSEQ sequencing, averaging about 3.5 million total reads per sample. Sorted cells were lysed in RLT buffer and RNA was extracted with DNase-treated RNeasy Micro or Mini kits, depending on cell number. Each cell subset was processed on its own to prevent cross-contamination, while patient and healthy donor samples were processed together. The immunoSEQ multiplex PCR was used to amplify TCRB sequences from cDNA, generating 87-bp fragments that spanned the CDR3 region. The amplicons were sequenced using the Illumina HiSeq platform. Turning to the authors' computational methods: PCR bias was corrected computationally using synthetic template baselines, and reads within Hamming distance 2 were collapsed, with unmergeable singletons discarded. Reads were aligned against IMGT to assign V, D and J genes, CDR3 length and insertions or deletions at six rearrangement sites. Within each subset, clonotype counts were normalized to the number of sorted cells before true diversity and Gini coefficients were calculated with the tcR R package. The overlap coefficient, calculated on TCRB nucleotide sequences, was used to quantify repertoire sharing. Out-of-frame TCRB sequences from naive cells were analyzed to stand in for the pre-selection repertoire. TCRdb mirrors the immuneACCESS table, restricted to in-frame sequences. Some clones are absent from its copies; in checked studies, under half trace to an unresolved V gene, and the reason for the others is unknown. That table furnishes V, J and clone size, whereas the DNA furnished D and trimming. In all, the sample holds hundreds of thousands of clones, and 15% of those were seen once. The ten largest make up about 0.093% of the sample.

Findings and caveats that apply to the study as a whole: Naive, central memory and regulatory TCRB repertoires appeared to be more similar among patients than among healthy donors. At VDJ recombination sites, patients with type 1 diabetes made fewer insertions and deleted more nucleotides, a pattern implying thymic rearrangement abnormalities. A moderate but significant shortening of TCRB CDR3 length was observed in type 1 diabetes patients in all four CD4+ subsets. Because the HLA sub-analyses included only small numbers of individuals, any influence of HLA type on TCRB rearrangement was left unresolved. PCR might favor shorter templates, but patient and control samples were amplified and corrected together, so any skew would affect both groups equally. Because cDNA was sequenced instead of genomic DNA, highly expressing activated cells could be over-represented, though the groups showed no difference in activation or CD3 levels.

This clone was counted only a few times. No antigen is known for it. No qualities accompany the bases; no much larger clone lies one base away. This sequence originates from a man between 18 and 35 years old in good health. The sample comprised naive CD4+ T cells from blood. Interpreted using the paper, the cell subset or site label stands for: true naive CD4+ T cells. The V gene is TRBV5-6 and the J gene is TRBJ1-5; no D segment can be confidently identified. The CDR3 has the sequence CASIFVASGQPQHF. The nucleotides are TGTGCCAGCATCTTTGTAGCATCGGGACAGCCCCAGCATTTT.